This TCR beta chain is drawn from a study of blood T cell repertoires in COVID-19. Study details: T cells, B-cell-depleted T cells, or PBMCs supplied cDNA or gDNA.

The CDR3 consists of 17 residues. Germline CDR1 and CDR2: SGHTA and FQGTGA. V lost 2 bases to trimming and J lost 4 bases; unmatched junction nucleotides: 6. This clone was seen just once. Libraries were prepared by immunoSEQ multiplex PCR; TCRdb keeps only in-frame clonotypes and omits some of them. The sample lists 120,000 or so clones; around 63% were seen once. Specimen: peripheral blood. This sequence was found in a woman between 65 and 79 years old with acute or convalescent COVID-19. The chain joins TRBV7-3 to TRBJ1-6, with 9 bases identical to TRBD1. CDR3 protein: CASSLDGTGSYNSPLHF. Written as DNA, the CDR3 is TGTGCCAGCAGCTTAGACGGGACAGGGAGTTATAATTCACCCCTCCACTTT.